This section outlines one T cell receptor beta chain sequence together with its context. Its antigen is currently unknown. The CDR3 has 13 residues. The germline V and J ends were trimmed by 3 bases and 9 bases, with 10 bases remaining between them. Germline V CDR1 and CDR2: SGHKS, YYEKEE (reference sequence). The data belong to a study of T cells in Graves' hyperthyroidism and ophthalmopathy. Regarding the study as a whole: Blood also held most thyroid clonotypes expanded beyond 0.001.

Template material for amplifying TCR beta CDR3 regions consisted of RNA transcripts. With the HTBI primer set, the TCR CDR3 went through a first round of RT-PCR. MiXCR, applied by TCRdb to the multiplex PCR reads, yields one record per CDR3 protein. This sample yields 500,000 to 800,000 distinct CDR3 sequences, of which roughly 15% are seen a single time; around 12% belongs to the top ten. Disease lasting under 3 months, a NOSPECS grade of at least 4, and a Clinical Activity Score of at least 3 were features of the ophthalmopathy patients. The diagnostic basis comprised clinical symptoms, serum thyroxine and TRAb, thyroid ultrasound and orbital computed tomography. Isolation of PBMCs was performed on around 10 ml fresh peripheral blood.

This clonotype originated in a woman aged 45-59 years with Graves' ophthalmopathy. Sequencing was done on a sample of blood. The V gene is TRBV5-5, the J gene TRBJ1-6, with a weak D call TRBD1 (6 bases). CDR3: CASSYRAGSPLHF. The CDR3 DNA follows: TGTGCCAGCAGCTACAGGGCAGGTTCACCCCTCCACTTT.